This T cell receptor (beta chain) was retrieved from a study of regulatory T cells in long-lasting Graves disease. At least ten counts were recorded for this clonotype. Described time point: newly diagnosed GD, antithyroid drugs for less than 3 months. PBMC RNA was the source of the TCR library. The ends were cut back, 5 bases at V and 4 bases at J, with 10 bases in the middle. CDR3 length: 13 amino acids. CDR1 is SEHNR and CDR2 is FQNEAQ in the germline V gene (reference sequence). Construction of TCR beta libraries relied on iRepertoire HTBI primers and on Arm-PCR targeting CDR3 regions. TCRdb used MiXCR to reprocess the multiplex PCR reads, holding one entry per CDR3 protein. The sample yields 390,000 or so distinct CDR3 sequences, about an eighth seen once. The same data also contributed to another study, on T cells in Graves' hyperthyroidism and ophthalmopathy. That report notes: Peripheral blood also featured most of the thyroid clonotypes expanded above 0.001.

Sequencing was performed on peripheral blood mononuclear cells (PBMCs), taken at new diagnosis, from a patient treated with antithyroid drugs. The TCR was taken from a woman under 30 with Graves disease. V and J are TRBV7-9 and TRBJ2-3; D may be TRBD2 (5 bases). In nucleotides, the CDR3 is TGTGCCAGCAGCGCAAATAGCGCAGATACGCAGTATTTT. This codes for CASSANSADTQYF.